This T cell receptor beta chain comes out of a study of human T cells and chemical hapten exposure (dated by TCRdb to 2020 to 2022). About the study as a whole: For sensitization, 2% DPC in acetone was applied to a roughly 2 cm by roughly 2 cm area of upper inner arm skin. Weekly therapeutic DPC doses were additionally applied to the scalp of patients throughout the roughly 23-week study period. Patch tests used Finn chambers with 0.01% DPC on the upper back, scored after 6 days by International Contact Dermatitis Research Group standards. Alopecia areata with under or over 50% scalp involvement, alopecia totalis and alopecia universalis were represented in the patient cohort, which was mostly female. Libraries were combined into a pool for sequencing, and differences in TCR yield between samples came mainly from small differences in library volumes within the pool. This study followed changes in the peripheral blood TCR repertoire in vivo during primary and secondary sensitization of alopecia patients to the hapten diphenylcyclopropenone (DPC). Blood was sampled from patients pre-sensitization (week 0) and at 2, 6 and about 24 weeks after DPC sensitization. For TCR sequencing, blood came from 25 to 35 alopecia patients at anywhere from one to four time points (pre-sensitization, 2, 6 and 24 weeks). General study outcomes and caveats: DPC sensitization did not change the number of TCRs with a frequency above 1 in 1000, and there was no evidence of changes in global repertoire structure. Expanded TCRs formed significantly more large CDR3 similarity clusters than pre-sensitization or healthy control sets, consistent with antigen-driven responses. Patch test score correlated positively with the number of PT1 expanded TCRs, reaching significance at thresholds 8, 16 and 32 but not at 4. All patients had alopecia, a presumed autoimmune disease, so their immune response might differ from that of healthy individuals. After repeated subsampling, the strength of the expansion versus patch-test correlation and the threshold at which it became significant changed.

Libraries were built with RACE. Sequencing used a NextSeq 500. Library preparation attached unique molecular identifiers to individual cDNA molecules for quantitative, reproducible TCR counting. From each blood RNA sample, both TCR alpha and TCR beta chains were sequenced. The authors' analysis ran thus. Samples had a median of roughly 98,000 TCRs, with a range from roughly 23,224 to 700,000. V, J and CDR3 annotation of the TCR reads was performed with the Decombinator software suite. To make PS versus PT1 abundance plots, every sample was subsampled to the same number of TCRs (28,000). Expanded TCRs were defined as absent before sensitization and observed at least eight times at the 2-week time point. TCRdb reanalyzed the raw reads on its own, using fastp at Q25 for trimming and MiXCR for clone calling, and kept in-frame beta chains. Entries that share a CDR3 protein sequence are merged under the most common genes and DNA. It is TCRdb's table, rather than the study itself, that gives the V and J calls and clone size. In all, the sample holds some 100,000 distinct CDR3 sequences, and more than 7% of those were seen once. The ten largest account for about 3% of the sample.

Compared with germline, V lacks 4 bases and J lacks 6 bases; bases without a gene match: 12. Taken from cysteine to phenylalanine, the CDR3 has 17 residues. The entry retains the CDR3 DNA only, 51 bases that are in frame from base 1. Per the germline V gene (reference sequence), LGHDT is the CDR1 and YNNKEL is the CDR2. The sample's time point label, decoded: patch test 2, 6 weeks after DPC sensitization. This specimen's treatment or condition label, per the study, means: therapeutic diphenylcyclopropenone sensitization with weekly scalp DPC. At each patch-test visit, blood was drawn before the patch test was applied. Eligible patients were aged 18 to 70, diagnosed with alopecia, deemed suitable for DPC therapy, and excluded if pregnant. Total RNA was extracted from unfractionated whole blood collected in Tempus Blood RNA tubes. Many counts were recorded for this clonotype. What antigen it recognizes has not been identified. No base quality values were provided; no much bigger clone lies one nucleotide off.

This clonotype was sampled from a woman between 35 and 50 years old with alopecia areata. Some clones in this sample may be carry-over from other donors' samples. The material sequenced was whole blood, taken in connection with sensitization to the hapten diphenylcyclopropenone (DPC). The chain is encoded by TRBV3-1 joined to TRBJ2-1, with TRBD2 identical over 10 junction bases. CDR3 region: CASSPDPASGGGNEQFF. In nucleotide form, the sequence is TGTGCCAGCAGCCCAGACCCAGCTAGCGGGGGTGGCAATGAGCAGTTCTTC.